This T cell receptor beta chain derives from a study of a mutant IDH1 vaccine in newly diagnosed glioma (dated by TCRdb to about 2021). Regarding the study in general: Eight vaccinations were administered to patients in weeks 1, 3, 5, 7, 11, 15, 19 and 23, corresponding to visits V03 through V10. Vaccination was initiated 4-6 weeks after radiotherapy alone, or concurrently with temozolomide cycles in the chemotherapy-containing groups. The roughly 30 treated patients were 62.5% male and 37.5% female, with a mean age of roughly 42 years. Before enrollment, patients had received standard therapy of radiotherapy alone, temozolomide alone, or radiochemotherapy with temozolomide; most received the combination. Six visits were used for peripheral blood collection: V03 (baseline), V05, V07, V10, V12 and V13. Longitudinal TCRB deep sequencing was done for fewer than 30 treated patients, wherever samples were available for exploratory analyses.

The germline V gene (reference sequence) specifies SEHNR as CDR1 and FQNEAQ as CDR2. V loses 0 bases, J loses 11 bases, and the germline ends lie 16 bases apart. Inclusive of the bounding cysteine and phenylalanine, the CDR3 is 14 residues long. The DNA shown is the 42-base CDR3, in frame from base 1. The time point label on this specimen signifies: week 11, during vaccination. Each vaccine dose, consisting of 300 ug of a 20-mer mutant IDH1 peptide in Montanide, was administered subcutaneously with topical imiquimod. Newly diagnosed WHO grade 3 or 4 IDH1-mutant astrocytomas showing loss of nuclear ATRX were present in the donors. The samples were drawn from NOA16, a multicentre, single-arm, open-label phase I trial in Germany that tested a mutant IDH1 peptide vaccine in humans for the first time. Genomic DNA for TCRB sequencing was extracted from EDTA blood using the DNeasy Blood and Tissue Kit. Receptor libraries were prepared by the immunoSEQ multiplex PCR assay. The hsTCRB Kit was used according to the manufacturer's protocol to amplify rearranged TCR beta chain sequences. An Illumina MiSeq was used to sequence the TCRB libraries. From the authors' description of their analysis: Demultiplexing, trimming and gene mapping were performed with the kit vendor's proprietary platform. TCRdb stores this immuneACCESS table with in-frame sequences only. Part of the clones is absent; in the studies checked, under half of the shortfall reflects unresolved V genes, and no reason is known for the rest. From that table come the V and J calls and clone size; the DNA was used to work out D and trimming. This sample is represented by 50,000 to 75,000 clones; roughly 80% of them were singletons. 4.5% to 7.5% of the sample is taken by the ten largest.

This clone was detected only once. It has no known antigen specificity. Base quality data are lacking; no much larger clone is found one base away. Overall results and qualifications from the work: PBMC samples for TCRB deep sequencing were selected based on availability. It was noted by the authors that analyses of patient blood samples could not be reproduced owing to sample limitations. Immune responses induced by the vaccine were seen in about 93% of patients across multiple MHC alleles. Pseudoprogression seemed to be unrelated to changes in the top peripheral T cell clonotypes found by TCRB sequencing.

The specimen was PBMCs, collected from a glioma patient whose treatment included an IDH1 peptide vaccine. Here the chain combines TRBV7-9 and TRBJ1-1; TRBD1 is a possible D gene, resting on 5 matching bases. The receptor comes from a man between 50 and 59 years old with glioma. The DNA sequence is TGTGCCAGCAGCTTAGCGCGTGGAGGGGCGCGGGCTTTCTTT. This codes for CASSLARGGARAFF. The reference TRBV7-9 and TRBJ1-1 proteins fill in what lies around the CDR3, so the full variable domain reads DTGVSQNPRHKITKRGQNVTFRCDPISEHNRLYWYRQTLGQGPEFLTYFQNEAQLEKSRLLSDRFSAERPKGSFSTLEIQRTEQGDSAMYLCASSLARGGARAFFGQGTRLTVV.